This T cell receptor beta chain was documented in a study of T cells after yellow fever vaccination. TCRdb itself ran the 5' RACE reads through MiXCR, one entry per CDR3 protein. The sample shows over 35,000 distinct CDR3 sequences, roughly 6.4% of them seen only once. CDR3 length: 15 amino acids. V trimming: 3 bases; J trimming: 3 bases; junction bases outside the gene matches: 5. Germline CDR1 SGHRS, CDR2 YFSETQ. The sequenced sample was PBMCs, either bulk or a sorted T-cell subset (CD4+, CD8+, memory, or dextramer-sorted; not recorded which), obtained 45 days after the yellow fever booster vaccination. The V and J genes are TRBV5-1 and TRBJ2-7; 11 nucleotides line up with TRBD2. The TCR originated in a man aged 25-40 years who received the YFV17D yellow fever vaccine. The CDR3 here is CASSSGTSGNYEQYF. The CDR3 nucleotides are TGCGCCAGCAGCTCCGGGACTAGCGGAAACTACGAGCAGTACTTC.